This is a list of T cell receptor beta chains from one sample in a study of blood T cell repertoires in COVID-19. Generated by immunoSEQ multiplex PCR, the TCRdb table keeps only in-frame clones and is missing some. The sample contains more than 200,000 clones, less than 90% of which appear only once. The specimen was peripheral blood. The receptors were gathered from a woman aged 45-65 years with acute or convalescent COVID-19. The CDR3 runs from the conserved cysteine through the conserved F or W. A D gene is named only where the DNA matches it firmly. Clone size is stated in some rows and not others, as once, few, many or a class when expanded.

TRBV3-1/TRBV3-2	-	-	TRBJ2-5	TGTGCCAGCAGCACACAAACCGGGACTCCACGGGAGACCCAGTACTTC	CASSTQTGTPRETQYF
TRBV18	once	-	TRBJ1-3	TGTGCCAGCTCTCAGGACAAGAGCTCTGGAAACACCATATATTTT	CASSQDKSSGNTIYF
TRBV5-1	-	-	TRBJ1-1	TGCGCCAGCAGCTTGGTGGCCAACACTGAAGCTTTCTTT	CASSLVANTEAFF
TRBV7-3	-	TRBD2	TRBJ2-1	TGTGCCAGCAGCACCAATCTAGCGGGTGAGCAGTTCTTC	CASSTNLAGEQFF
TRBV7-8	-	-	TRBJ2-3	TGTGCCAGCAGCTTAGGGACCGGGACTCTCACAGATACGCAGTATTTT	CASSLGTGTLTDTQYF
TRBV5-1	-	TRBD1	TRBJ1-2	TGCGCCAGCAGCCGTGACAGGGGGGACGGAGCGAGTGGCTACACCTTC	CASSRDRGDGASGYTF
TRBV29-1	-	TRBD1	TRBJ1-2	TGCAGCGTTGAAGAGCCCCCAGGGGGCTGGGGCTACACCTTC	CSVEEPPGGWGYTF
TRBV4-1	-	-	TRBJ2-6	TGCGCCAGCAGCGCCCAGTACCTCTCTGGGGCCAACGTCCTGACTTTC	CASSAQYLSGANVLTF
TRBV5-1	-	-	TRBJ1-5	TGCGCCAGCAGCTTGGATCCAGCAGGTAGCAATCAGCCCCAGCATTTT	CASSLDPAGSNQPQHF
TRBV18	-	TRBD2	TRBJ2-1	TGTGCCAGCTCACCACCATTACTAGCGGGTGGTGGGGATGAGCAGTTCTTC	CASSPPLLAGGGDEQFF
TRBV3-1/TRBV3-2	once	TRBD1	TRBJ1-1	TGTGCCAGCAGCGGCCGGGACAGTCCCTATATGAACACTGAAGCTTTCTTT	CASSGRDSPYMNTEAFF
TRBV6-4	-	TRBD1	TRBJ2-1	TGTGCCAGCAGCCCCGGGACAGTCGGGGATGAGCAGTTCTTC	CASSPGTVGDEQFF
TRBV6-5	-	-	TRBJ1-5	TGTGCCAGCAGCACCGATTTTAGGGACTATCAGCCCCAGCATTTT	CASSTDFRDYQPQHF
TRBV5-8	-	-	TRBJ1-2	TGTGCCAGCAGCCAGGACTATGGCTACACCTTC	CASSQDYGYTF
TRBV30	-	-	TRBJ1-6	TGTGCCTGGAGTCTCTTTGGGCGGGGTTATAATTCACCCCTCCACTTT	CAWSLFGRGYNSPLHF
TRBV4-3	-	-	TRBJ1-3	TGCGCCAGCAGCCGCGAACCGAGCTCTGGAAACACCATATATTTT	CASSREPSSGNTIYF
TRBV14	-	-	TRBJ1-4	TGTGCCAGCAGCCAAGGGACAGTCTATAATGAAAAACTGTTTTTT	CASSQGTVYNEKLFF
TRBV6-2/TRBV6-3	-	-	TRBJ2-1	TGTGCCAGCAGCAAACTAGTCCCCTATGAGCAGTTCTTC	CASSKLVPYEQFF
TRBV29-1	-	TRBD2	TRBJ2-3	TGCGGCGCAGCGGGGGCAGAAGATACGCAGTATTTT	CGAAGAEDTQYF
TRBV12-5	-	TRBD1	TRBJ1-6	TGTGCTAGTGGTAGGGGACAGGTTGATTCACCCCTCCACTTT	CASGRGQVDSPLHF
TRBV19	few	-	TRBJ1-5	TGTGCCAGTAGTATGGCCAATAGCAATCAGCCCCAGCATTTT	CASSMANSNQPQHF
TRBV5-1	once	-	TRBJ2-3	TGCGCCAGCAGCTCCTTAGGCCTTTCAGGGTTTGGCACAGATACGCAGTATTTT	CASSSLGLSGFGTDTQYF
TRBV5-4	-	-	TRBJ2-1	TGTGCCAGCAGCTTGTGGGCGGGACCCATGGAATGGCAGTTCTTC	CASSLWAGPMEWQFF
TRBV5-6	-	-	TRBJ2-7	TGTGCCAGCAGCTTGGTTCGGGGTTCGGACGAGCAGTACTTC	CASSLVRGSDEQYF
TRBV7-2	-	-	TRBJ2-5	TGTGCCAGCAGCTCGTTAGGGGCGGAGACCCAGTACTTC	CASSSLGAETQYF
TRBV3-1/TRBV3-2	-	TRBD1	TRBJ1-2	TGTGCCAGCAGTCGCCAGGGGGAAGGCTACACCTTC	CASSRQGEGYTF
TRBV7-9	-	TRBD2	TRBJ2-1	TGTGCCAGCAGCCGACTACTAGCGGGAGGGCACAATGAGCAGTTCTTC	CASSRLLAGGHNEQFF
TRBV27	-	-	TRBJ1-1	TGTGCCAGCAGTCCCCTTGACAGAGTTAACACTGAAGCTTTCTTT	CASSPLDRVNTEAFF
TRBV30	-	-	TRBJ2-3	TGTGCCTGGAGTGCGGGGGTCCCGACTAGCACAGATACGCAGTATTTT	CAWSAGVPTSTDTQYF